This TCR beta chain appears in the sequencing data of a study of blood T cell repertoires in COVID-19. Germline loops: CDR1 LNHDA, CDR2 SQIVND (reference sequence). The CDR3 runs to 16 residues. V was trimmed by 5 bases and J by 6 bases, leaving 20 bases between them. Individuals aged about 18 to 100 years were recruited from approximately 24 US areas. Cohort allocation depended upon clinical history that participants reported. Generated by immunoSEQ multiplex PCR, the TCRdb table keeps only in-frame clones and is missing some. The sample contains hundreds of thousands of clones, 65% to 85% of which appear only once.

The receptor was derived from a man aged 30 to 39 with acute COVID-19. Sequencing used PBMCs or T cells enriched from blood (not recorded which). The chain employs TRBV19 and TRBJ1-3; D ambiguous. In DNA form, the CDR3 reads TGTGCCAGTAGTCCCAGCGGTGCCCGGAGCAAAAACACCATATATTTT. This sequence encodes CASSPSGARSKNTIYF.